These T cell receptor beta chains were read from a single sample in a study of shared clonotypes between healthy human individuals. Here immunoSEQ multiplex PCR was the method, and the copy in TCRdb shows in-frame clones only, minus some. The table has about 680,000 clones, around four fifths seen once. Material: memory CD4+ T cells sorted from blood. Receptors originate from a woman younger than 45 in good health. Each CDR3 is given with its conserved first and last residue. Fields, in order: J gene, V gene, D gene, clone size, CDR3 protein, CDR3 DNA. A D gene is named only where the DNA matches it firmly. Only some rows state a clone size, as once, few, many or a class for expanded clones.

TRBJ2-4 TRBV28 NA NA CASRGGAGGAIQYF TGTGCCAGCAGAGGAGGAGCAGGAGGAGCCATTCAGTACTTC
TRBJ1-1 TRBV6-6 NA NA CASHGGTEAFF TGTGCCAGCCACGGCGGGACTGAAGCTTTCTTT
TRBJ1-1 TRBV28 NA few CASRLTGTIDEAFF TGTGCCAGCAGATTAACCGGGACGATAGACGAAGCTTTCTTT
TRBJ1-1 TRBV7-9 NA NA CASTSRRDTEAFF TGTGCCAGCACCTCCCGGAGGGACACTGAAGCTTTCTTT
TRBJ2-1 TRBV5-1 TRBD2 NA CASSLRLAGGNEQFF TGCGCCAGCAGCTTAAGACTAGCGGGGGGCAATGAGCAGTTCTTC
TRBJ1-2 TRBV6-1 NA few CASSPQVDYGYTF TGTGCCAGCAGCCCCCAGGTGGACTATGGCTACACCTTC
TRBJ1-1 TRBV9 TRBD1 NA CASSVGGTGQPEAFF TGTGCCAGCAGCGTAGGGGGGACAGGGCAGCCTGAAGCTTTCTTT
TRBJ1-1 TRBV6-1 TRBD1 NA CASSGGQGAPNTEAFF TGTGCCAGCAGTGGGGGACAGGGGGCCCCGAACACTGAAGCTTTCTTT
TRBJ2-1 TRBV27 NA NA CASSSGSSYNEQFF TGTGCCAGCAGTTCCGGGAGCTCCTACAATGAGCAGTTCTTC
TRBJ2-3 TRBV2 TRBD1 NA CASRGDSQTQYF TGTGCCAGCAGAGGGGACAGTCAGACGCAGTATTTT
TRBJ2-1 TRBV23-1 TRBD2 NA CASSQSGRTSFYNEQFF TGCGCCAGCAGTCAATCTGGTCGGACTAGCTTTTACAATGAGCAGTTCTTC
TRBJ2-7 TRBV18 NA NA CASSSTVGAEQYF TGTGCCAGCTCATCCACGGTCGGGGCCGAGCAGTACTTC
TRBJ2-7 TRBV5-3 TRBD1 NA CARSLGQGWPYEQYF TGTGCCAGAAGCTTGGGACAGGGCTGGCCATACGAGCAGTACTTC
TRBJ1-2 TRBV2 TRBD1 NA CASTPRRPTGLGYGYTF TGTGCCAGCACCCCCCGTCGTCCGACAGGGTTGGGCTATGGCTACACCTTC
TRBJ2-2 TRBV5-1 NA NA CASSLALRLANTGELFF TGCGCCAGCAGCCTCGCATTAAGGCTCGCGAACACCGGGGAGCTGTTTTTT
TRBJ2-7 TRBV5-1 TRBD1 NA CASNLTTGMEYEQYF TGCGCCAGCAACCTCACGACAGGGATGGAGTACGAGCAGTACTTC
TRBJ2-2 TRBV18 NA few CASSPPPSTGELFF TGTGCCAGCTCACCACCGCCGAGCACCGGGGAGCTGTTTTTT
TRBJ2-5 TRBV2 TRBD2 NA CASSDWLAGQTQYF TGTGCCAGCAGTGATTGGTTAGCGGGACAGACCCAGTACTTC
TRBJ2-1 TRBV6-6 TRBD2 NA CASELAGVSNEQFF TGTGCCAGCGAACTAGCGGGAGTCTCCAATGAGCAGTTCTTC
TRBJ1-5 TRBV27 NA NA CASSPGNQPQHF TGTGCCAGCAGTCCAGGCAATCAGCCCCAGCATTTT
TRBJ2-1 TRBV18 TRBD1 NA CASSPRGQHNEQFF TGTGCCAGCTCACCCAGGGGGCAACATAATGAGCAGTTCTTC
TRBJ2-7 TRBV25-1 NA NA CASSRNTYEQYF TGTGCCAGCAGTAGGAATACCTACGAGCAGTACTTC
TRBJ2-5 TRBV25-1 NA few CASSDRETQYF TGTGCCAGCAGTGATAGAGAGACCCAGTACTTC
TRBJ1-5 TRBV25-1 NA few CASSAGDGSNQPQHF TGTGCCAGCAGTGCGGGGGACGGTAGCAATCAGCCCCAGCATTTT
TRBJ1-5 TRBV9 NA NA CASSVSWGNQPQHF TGTGCCAGCAGCGTAAGTTGGGGCAATCAGCCCCAGCATTTT
TRBJ2-1 TRBV10-3 NA NA CAISAGGTEQFF TGTGCCATCAGTGCTGGGGGGACTGAGCAGTTCTTC
TRBJ2-6 TRBV10-3 TRBD2 NA CAISGGGNGANVLTF TGTGCCATCAGTGGGGGAGGGAATGGGGCCAACGTCCTGACTTTC
TRBJ1-4 TRBV11-2 TRBD1 few CASRSLQGARLFF TGTGCCAGCAGGAGCCTCCAGGGGGCGAGACTGTTTTTT
TRBJ2-1 TRBV7-6 NA many CASSLEAGGTRGHNEQFF TGTGCCAGCAGCTTAGAAGCGGGAGGTACCAGGGGGCACAATGAGCAGTTCTTC
TRBJ1-2 TRBV28 TRBD1 once CASSFLGTGALYGYTF TGTGCCAGCAGTTTCCTCGGGACAGGGGCCCTCTATGGCTACACCTTC
TRBJ2-7 TRBV28 TRBD2 NA CASSLTSGSNYEQYF TGTGCCAGCAGTTTAACTAGCGGGAGTAACTACGAGCAGTACTTC
TRBJ2-7 TRBV28 TRBD1 NA CASIPSGTGGYEQYF TGTGCCAGCATTCCCTCCGGGACAGGGGGATACGAGCAGTACTTC
TRBJ1-4 TRBV6-6 NA NA CASTEGGGGEKLFF TGTGCCAGCACCGAGGGGGGGGGTGGTGAAAAACTGTTTTTT
TRBJ1-3 TRBV28 TRBD1 NA CAHRGQDSGNTIYF TGTGCCCACAGGGGGCAGGACTCTGGAAACACCATATATTTT
TRBJ1-1 TRBV27 TRBD1 NA CASMDRVNTEAFF TGTGCCAGCATGGACAGGGTGAACACTGAAGCTTTCTTT
TRBJ2-2 TRBV5-1 TRBD2 NA CASSLASGITGELFF TGCGCCAGCAGCTTAGCTAGCGGGATCACCGGGGAGCTGTTTTTT
TRBJ2-5 TRBV21-1 NA NA CASSTRRRVGETQYF TGTGCCAGCAGCACGCGCCGCAGGGTTGGAGAGACCCAGTACTTC
TRBJ2-7 TRBV7-9 NA NA CASRDTFYEQYF TGTGCCAGCCGGGACACATTCTACGAGCAGTACTTC
TRBJ2-2 TRBV9 NA once CASSGTGTLNTGELFF TGTGCCAGCAGCGGAACCGGGACTTTGAACACCGGGGAGCTGTTTTTT
TRBJ2-3 TRBV6-1 NA many CASSGRGISDTQYF TGTGCCAGCAGTGGGAGGGGGATATCAGATACGCAGTATTTT